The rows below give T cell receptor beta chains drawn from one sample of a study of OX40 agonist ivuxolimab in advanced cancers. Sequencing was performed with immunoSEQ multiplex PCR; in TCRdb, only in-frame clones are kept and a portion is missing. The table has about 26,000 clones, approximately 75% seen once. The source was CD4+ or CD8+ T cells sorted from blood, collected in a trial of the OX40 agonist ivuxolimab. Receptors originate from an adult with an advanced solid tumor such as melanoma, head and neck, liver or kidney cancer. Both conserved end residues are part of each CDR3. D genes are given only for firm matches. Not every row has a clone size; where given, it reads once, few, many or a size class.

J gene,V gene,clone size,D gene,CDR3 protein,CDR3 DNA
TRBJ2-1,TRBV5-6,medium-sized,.,CASSDQQGGSYNEQFF,TGTGCCAGCAGTGACCAACAGGGTGGATCCTACAATGAGCAGTTCTTC
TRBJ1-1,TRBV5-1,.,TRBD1,CASSLGQGAATEAFF,TGCGCCAGCAGCTTGGGACAGGGGGCGGCCACTGAAGCTTTCTTT
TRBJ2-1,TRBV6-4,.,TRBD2,CASSDKRGGYNEQFF,TGTGCCAGCAGTGATAAGCGGGGGGGCTACAATGAGCAGTTCTTC
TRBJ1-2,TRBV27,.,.,CASSPTGISNYGYTF,TGTGCCAGCAGTCCGACGGGAATATCTAACTATGGCTACACCTTC
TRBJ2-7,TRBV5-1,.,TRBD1,CASSLGQWPSYEQYF,TGCGCCAGCAGTTTGGGACAGTGGCCCTCCTACGAGCAGTACTTC
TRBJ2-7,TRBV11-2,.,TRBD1,CASSQGLDRDEQYF,TGCGCCAGCAGCCAAGGATTGGACAGGGACGAGCAGTACTTC
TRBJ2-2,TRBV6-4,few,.,CASSPGGAGELFF,TGTGCCAGCAGTCCGGGGGGCGCCGGGGAGCTGTTTTTT
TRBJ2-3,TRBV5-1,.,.,CASSLALDSLTDTQYF,TGCGCCAGCAGCTTGGCCCTGGACAGCCTCACAGATACGCAGTATTTT
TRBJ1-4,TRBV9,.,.,CASTPSGALNEKLFF,TGTGCCAGCACTCCCTCAGGTGCCCTTAATGAAAAACTGTTTTTT
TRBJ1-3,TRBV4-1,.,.,CASSLQDLELRNTIYF,TGCGCCAGCAGCCTCCAGGACTTGGAGTTGCGAAACACCATATATTTT
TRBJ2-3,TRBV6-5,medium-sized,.,CASSYDYTDTQYF,TGTGCCAGCAGTTACGACTACACAGATACGCAGTATTTT
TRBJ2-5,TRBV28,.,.,CASGKETQYF,TGTGCCAGCGGTAAAGAGACCCAGTACTTC
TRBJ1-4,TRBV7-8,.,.,CASSLAGTANEKLFF,TGTGCCAGCAGCTTAGCAGGGACGGCTAATGAAAAACTGTTTTTT
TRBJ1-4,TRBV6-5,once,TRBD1,CASSDTGGSEKLFF,TGTGCCAGCAGTGACACAGGGGGCTCTGAAAAACTGTTTTTT
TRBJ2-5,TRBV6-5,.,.,CASSQETQYF,TGTGCCAGCAGTCAAGAGACCCAGTACTTC
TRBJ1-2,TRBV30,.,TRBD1,CAWDRENYGYTF,TGTGCCTGGGACAGGGAGAACTATGGCTACACCTTC
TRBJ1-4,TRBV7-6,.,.,CASSLTATNEKLFF,TGTGCCAGCAGCTTAACAGCAACTAATGAAAAACTGTTTTTT
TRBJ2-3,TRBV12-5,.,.,CASGSLLGGRKDTQYF,TGTGCTAGTGGTTCCCTCCTGGGGGGCAGGAAAGATACGCAGTATTTT
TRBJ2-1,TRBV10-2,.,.,CASSEGRPEQFF,TGCGCCAGCAGTGAGGGGCGGCCTGAGCAGTTCTTC
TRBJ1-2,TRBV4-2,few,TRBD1,CASSQTGEAGGYTF,TGTGCCAGCAGCCAGACAGGGGAGGCTGGTGGCTACACCTTC
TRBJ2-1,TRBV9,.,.,CASSVATGYSYNEQFF,TGTGCCAGCAGCGTAGCTACTGGCTACTCCTACAATGAGCAGTTCTTC
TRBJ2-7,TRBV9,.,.,CASSVVVDEQYF,TGTGCCAGCAGCGTAGTGGTTGACGAGCAGTACTTC
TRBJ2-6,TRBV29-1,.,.,CSVGEAGTSGANVLTF,TGCAGCGTTGGCGAAGCAGGTACCTCTGGGGCCAACGTCCTGACTTTC
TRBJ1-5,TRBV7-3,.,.,CASSLDSFNQPQHF,TGTGCCAGCAGCTTAGACAGTTTCAATCAGCCCCAGCATTTT
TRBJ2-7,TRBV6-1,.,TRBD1,CASSEDRGSSYEQYF,TGTGCCAGCAGCGAGGACAGGGGGAGCTCCTACGAGCAGTACTTC
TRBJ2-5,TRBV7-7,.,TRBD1,CASSLRGGAKTQYF,TGTGCCAGCAGCTTAAGAGGGGGCGCCAAGACCCAGTACTTC
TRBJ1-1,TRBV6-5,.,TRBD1,CASSRRTGRDTEAFF,TGTGCCAGCAGTCGCCGGACAGGTAGGGACACTGAAGCTTTCTTT
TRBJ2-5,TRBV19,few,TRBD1,CASSTTDRGVGETQYF,TGTGCCAGTAGTACTACCGACAGGGGGGTAGGGGAGACCCAGTACTTC
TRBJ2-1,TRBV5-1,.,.,CASSPDFPGEQFF,TGCGCCAGCAGCCCTGACTTCCCAGGGGAGCAGTTCTTC
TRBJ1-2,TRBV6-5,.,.,CASSLYLPLGYTF,TGTGCCAGCAGTCTATATCTCCCGCTGGGCTACACCTTC
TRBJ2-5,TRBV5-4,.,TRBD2,CASSLWASGGEETQYF,TGTGCCAGCAGCTTATGGGCTAGCGGGGGGGAAGAGACCCAGTACTTC
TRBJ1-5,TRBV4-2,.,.,CASSFGGANQPQHF,TGTGCCAGCAGCTTCGGGGGGGCTAATCAGCCCCAGCATTTT
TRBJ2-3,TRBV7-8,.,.,CASSFPGAGDTQYF,TGTGCCAGCAGCTTCCCAGGGGCGGGAGATACGCAGTATTTT
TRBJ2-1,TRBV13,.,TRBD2,CASSEGLAGPREQFF,TGTGCCAGCAGCGAGGGACTAGCTGGGCCCCGGGAGCAGTTCTTC
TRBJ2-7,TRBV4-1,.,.,CASSQVGQLTYEQYF,TGCGCCAGCAGCCAAGTTGGGCAGTTGACCTACGAGCAGTACTTC
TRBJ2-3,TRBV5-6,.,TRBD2,CASSLGGTDTQYF,TGTGCCAGCAGCCTCGGGGGGACAGATACGCAGTATTTT
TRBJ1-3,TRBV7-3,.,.,CASSLDASSGNTIYF,TGTGCCAGCAGCTTAGACGCGAGCTCTGGAAACACCATATATTTT
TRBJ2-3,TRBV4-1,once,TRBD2,CASSLTGLAAYTDTQYF,TGCGCCAGCAGCCTGACCGGACTAGCGGCCTACACAGATACGCAGTATTTT
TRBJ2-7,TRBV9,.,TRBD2,CASSVVAGGPYEQYF,TGTGCCAGCAGCGTAGTAGCGGGAGGGCCCTACGAGCAGTACTTC
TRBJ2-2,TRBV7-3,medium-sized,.,CASSPQGKGGDTGELFF,TGTGCCAGCAGCCCCCAGGGGAAAGGGGGAGACACCGGGGAGCTGTTTTTT
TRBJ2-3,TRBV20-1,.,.,CSATDSIVQYF,TGCAGTGCTACTGACTCCATTGTGCAGTATTTT
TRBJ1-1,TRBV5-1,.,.,CASSSGLNTEAFF,TGCGCCAGCAGCTCCGGACTGAACACTGAAGCTTTCTTT
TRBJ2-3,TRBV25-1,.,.,CASSDGGWADTQYF,TGTGCCAGCAGTGATGGCGGGTGGGCAGATACGCAGTATTTT
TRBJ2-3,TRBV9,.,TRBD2,CASSRRQRGDTDTQYF,TGTGCCAGCAGCCGAAGGCAGCGGGGGGACACAGATACGCAGTATTTT
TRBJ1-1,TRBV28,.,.,CASSKTVNTEAFF,TGTGCCAGCAGTAAAACAGTGAACACTGAAGCTTTCTTT
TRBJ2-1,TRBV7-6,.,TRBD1,CADRDNEQFF,TGTGCCGACAGGGACAATGAGCAGTTCTTC
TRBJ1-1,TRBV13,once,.,CASSLGITSEAFF,TGTGCCAGCAGCTTAGGAATAACTTCCGAAGCTTTCTTT
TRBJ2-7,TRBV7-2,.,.,CASSLVQGNPAYEQYF,TGTGCCAGCAGCTTAGTGCAGGGAAATCCAGCCTACGAGCAGTACTTC
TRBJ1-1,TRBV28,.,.,CASSFSGGTEAFF,TGTGCCAGCAGTTTTAGTGGCGGCACTGAAGCTTTCTTT
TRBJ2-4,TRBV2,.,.,CASPPIAKNIQYF,TGTGCCAGCCCCCCCATAGCCAAAAACATTCAGTACTTC
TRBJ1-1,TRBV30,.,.,CAWSVQGFSEAFF,TGTGCCTGGAGTGTACAAGGGTTTTCTGAAGCTTTCTTT
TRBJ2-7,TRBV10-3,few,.,CAISESRDEQYF,TGTGCCATCAGTGAGTCCCGGGACGAGCAGTACTTC
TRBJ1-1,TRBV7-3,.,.,CASSLGTGTEAFF,TGTGCCAGCAGCTTAGGGACTGGCACTGAAGCTTTCTTT